This is a list of T cell receptor beta chains from one sample in a study of blood T cells in healthy people across ages. TCRdb re-called the 5' RACE reads with MiXCR, one entry per CDR3 protein. The sample contains roughly 800,000 distinct CDR3 sequences, 58% of which appear only once. The sequencing sample was made of blood. The receptors originated from a man younger than 40 in good health. The CDR3 runs from the conserved cysteine through the conserved F or W. D genes are given only for firm matches. The size entry is marked missing in some rows and otherwise reads once, few, many or a size class.

v_gene: TRBV6-5
abundance: -
j_gene: TRBJ2-7
d_gene: TRBD1
CDR3aa: CASSYDTGGYEQYF
CDR3nt: TGTGCCAGCAGTTACGACACAGGGGGCTACGAGCAGTACTTC

v_gene: TRBV13
abundance: few
j_gene: TRBJ2-3
d_gene: -
CDR3aa: CASAYSDTQYF
CDR3nt: TGTGCCAGCGCGTATTCGGATACGCAGTATTTT

v_gene: TRBV6-2/TRBV6-3
abundance: few
j_gene: TRBJ2-1
d_gene: -
CDR3aa: CASSYSTVIPTEFF
CDR3nt: TGTGCCAGCAGTTACTCGACGGTAATCCCCACGGAGTTCTTC

v_gene: TRBV2
abundance: many
j_gene: TRBJ2-7
d_gene: TRBD1
CDR3aa: CASSRRRDRVDEQYF
CDR3nt: TGTGCCAGCAGTAGAAGGCGGGACAGGGTCGACGAGCAGTACTTC

v_gene: TRBV6-6
abundance: -
j_gene: TRBJ2-7
d_gene: TRBD2
CDR3aa: CASAGGGSYEQYF
CDR3nt: TGTGCCAGTGCGGGGGGTGGGTCCTACGAGCAGTACTTC

v_gene: TRBV2
abundance: few
j_gene: TRBJ2-5
d_gene: -
CDR3aa: CASRRDQETQYF
CDR3nt: TGTGCCAGCCGCAGGGACCAAGAGACCCAGTACTTC

v_gene: TRBV29-1
abundance: -
j_gene: TRBJ2-3
d_gene: TRBD2
CDR3aa: CSVEDVREGWTQYF
CDR3nt: TGCAGCGTTGAAGATGTCCGGGAGGGCTGGACGCAGTATTTT

v_gene: TRBV12-5
abundance: -
j_gene: TRBJ2-3
d_gene: -
CDR3aa: CASGSGPEKVVADTQYF
CDR3nt: TGTGCTAGTGGTTCGGGGCCGGAGAAAGTAGTCGCAGATACGCAGTATTTT

v_gene: TRBV7-8
abundance: once
j_gene: TRBJ2-1
d_gene: TRBD2
CDR3aa: CASSLRAGALNEQFF
CDR3nt: TGTGCCAGCAGCTTAAGGGCGGGAGCTCTCAATGAGCAGTTCTTC

v_gene: TRBV3-1
abundance: -
j_gene: TRBJ2-7
d_gene: TRBD1
CDR3aa: CASSHPGQGIYEQYF
CDR3nt: TGTGCCAGCAGCCACCCGGGACAGGGGATCTACGAGCAGTACTTC

v_gene: TRBV7-9
abundance: -
j_gene: TRBJ2-7
d_gene: TRBD2
CDR3aa: CASSTGGVGNAYEQYF
CDR3nt: TGTGCCAGCAGCACGGGGGGGGTCGGGAATGCGTACGAGCAGTACTTC

v_gene: TRBV29-1
abundance: -
j_gene: TRBJ2-3
d_gene: -
CDR3aa: CSVDRTLGITDTQYF
CDR3nt: TGCAGCGTTGATAGGACGTTGGGAATCACAGATACGCAGTATTTT

v_gene: TRBV6-5
abundance: -
j_gene: TRBJ2-7
d_gene: TRBD2
CDR3aa: CASSREANYEQYF
CDR3nt: TGTGCCAGCAGTCGGGAGGCTAACTACGAGCAGTACTTC

v_gene: TRBV10-1
abundance: -
j_gene: TRBJ1-2
d_gene: -
CDR3aa: CASSESIYTAGGNYGYTF
CDR3nt: TGCGCCAGCAGTGAGTCGATTTATACAGCCGGGGGCAACTATGGCTACACCTTC

v_gene: TRBV20-1
abundance: -
j_gene: TRBJ1-6
d_gene: TRBD1
CDR3aa: CSAIRDRENSPLHF
CDR3nt: TGCAGTGCTATCCGGGACAGGGAAAATTCACCCCTCCACTTT

v_gene: TRBV27
abundance: -
j_gene: TRBJ1-2
d_gene: -
CDR3aa: CASSFSPGCGYTF
CDR3nt: TGTGCCAGCAGTTTTTCCCCAGGCTGTGGCTACACCTTC

v_gene: TRBV11-2
abundance: few
j_gene: TRBJ2-6
d_gene: TRBD1
CDR3aa: CASTTGGTVTSGANVLTF
CDR3nt: TGTGCCAGCACGACAGGGGGGACGGTTACCTCTGGGGCCAACGTCCTGACTTTC

v_gene: TRBV6-4
abundance: many
j_gene: TRBJ2-1
d_gene: TRBD1
CDR3aa: CASSTGTEDNEQFF
CDR3nt: TGTGCCAGCAGCACCGGGACAGAAGACAATGAGCAGTTCTTC

v_gene: TRBV6-5
abundance: -
j_gene: TRBJ2-3
d_gene: -
CDR3aa: CASGDGVADTQYF
CDR3nt: TGTGCCAGCGGTGACGGAGTGGCAGATACGCAGTATTTT

v_gene: TRBV6-6
abundance: -
j_gene: TRBJ2-2
d_gene: -
CDR3aa: CASSYFVAGELFF
CDR3nt: TGTGCCAGCAGTTACTTTGTAGCCGGGGAGCTGTTTTTT

v_gene: TRBV5-6
abundance: once
j_gene: TRBJ1-5
d_gene: -
CDR3aa: CASSWDRGNQPQHF
CDR3nt: TGTGCCAGCAGCTGGGACCGGGGCAATCAGCCCCAGCATTTT

v_gene: TRBV30
abundance: -
j_gene: TRBJ1-2
d_gene: -
CDR3aa: CAWSEQGGYGYTF
CDR3nt: TGTGCCTGGAGTGAACAGGGAGGCTATGGCTACACCTTC

v_gene: TRBV6-5
abundance: few
j_gene: TRBJ2-7
d_gene: -
CDR3aa: CASSYLGTGTYEQYF
CDR3nt: TGTGCCAGCAGTTATCTCGGTACGGGGACCTACGAGCAGTACTTC

v_gene: TRBV5-1
abundance: -
j_gene: TRBJ1-2
d_gene: TRBD1
CDR3aa: CASSPKRQGPGYTF
CDR3nt: TGCGCCAGCAGCCCAAAAAGACAGGGGCCTGGCTACACCTTC

v_gene: TRBV7-9
abundance: few
j_gene: TRBJ2-3
d_gene: -
CDR3aa: CASSLIQGLTDTQYF
CDR3nt: TGTGCCAGCAGCTTAATCCAGGGGTTGACAGATACGCAGTATTTT

v_gene: TRBV10-3
abundance: -
j_gene: TRBJ2-7
d_gene: TRBD1
CDR3aa: CVIKPTGGTAYEQYF
CDR3nt: TGTGTCATCAAACCTACAGGGGGGACAGCCTACGAGCAGTACTTC

v_gene: TRBV7-9
abundance: -
j_gene: TRBJ1-1
d_gene: -
CDR3aa: CASSLAETGTNTEAFF
CDR3nt: TGTGCCAGCAGCTTAGCGGAGACAGGTACAAACACTGAAGCTTTCTTT